The subject of this entry is one TCR beta chain. Collection of blood occurred at baseline, at cycle 4 day 1, and at cycle 7 day 1. Trimming took off 7 bases at V and 0 bases at J, with 10 bases between the two ends. This CDR3 is built from 13 residues. Germline CDR1 reads SGHTA; CDR2 reads FQGNSA. Only in-frame clones appear in the TCRdb table, and some are missing; sequencing was by immunoSEQ multiplex PCR. Of approximately 100,000 clones listed, about 80% were seen once; the top ten hold around 5%. This sample is part of a study of OX40 agonist ivuxolimab in advanced cancers. At the level of the study: There were three patients with partial responses, one having hepatocellular carcinoma and two cutaneous melanoma.

The sample consisted of CD4+ or CD8+ T cells sorted from blood, taken in a trial of the OX40 agonist ivuxolimab. The chain has TRBV7-2 and TRBJ2-7; no definite D call. The TCR comes from an adult with an advanced solid tumor such as melanoma, head and neck, liver or kidney cancer. CDR3 loop: CASTLQYSYEQYF. In DNA, the CDR3 is TGTGCCAGCACCTTGCAGTACTCCTACGAGCAGTACTTC. Complete variable domain (other parts from reference TRBV7-2 and TRBJ2-7): GAGVSQSPSNKVTEKGKDVELRCDPISGHTALYWYRQSLGQGLEFLIYFQGNSAPDKSGLPSDRFSAERTGGSVSTLTIQRTQQEDSAVYLCASTLQYSYEQYFGPGTRLTVT.